This entry is about one T cell receptor beta chain. The antigen remains unidentified. Sequenced with the Oncomine TCR Beta short-read assay was DNA taken from cultured CD4+ T cells. TCRdb re-derived calls from the PCR reads in MiXCR, one entry per CDR3 protein. The sample yields about 2,100 distinct CDR3 sequences, 25% to 35% seen once. Treatment in this sample: roughly 10-day PBMC culture with coronavirus spike peptide pools or control peptides (ViraFEST assay). CDR3 length: 12 amino acids. Trimming left V 0 bases short and J 7 bases short, with 9 bases between. CDR1 is DFQATT, CDR2 SNEGSKA, per germline (reference sequence). The sample is drawn from a study of vaccination and CD4 T cells after COVID-19.

Sample: CD4+ T cells from blood, cultured in vitro, taken after SARS-CoV-2 vaccination. The chain employs TRBV20-1 and TRBJ1-1; D not certain. The receptor's source is a human donor who had recovered from COVID-19. The CDR3 protein is CSAREAYGEAFF. CDR3 DNA sequence: TGCAGTGCTAGAGAGGCATACGGTGAAGCTTTCTTT.